The 21 T cell receptor beta chains listed next were all sequenced from one sample in a study of identical twins. TCRdb analysed the 5' RACE reads with MiXCR anew, one entry per CDR3 protein. Of about 240,000 distinct CDR3 sequences detected, roughly a tenth appear once; the ten largest clones hold about 9%. Sequencing used memory T cells sorted from blood. These receptors were collected from a man aged 45 to 65 in good health.

Many counts were recorded for this clonotype. The V and J genes are TRBV7-9 and TRBJ1-1, with a tentative D call TRBD1 (6 bases). V lost 3 bases to trimming and J lost 4 bases, with 9 bases between them. The CDR3 totals 13 residues. CDR1 is SEHNR, CDR2 FQNEAQ, per germline (reference sequence). In DNA form, the CDR3 reads TGTGCCAGCAGCTTTGAAGGGGGCACTGAAGCTTTCTTT. It specifies CASSFEGGTEAFF.

The table lists this clonotype with a few counts. The V gene is TRBV29-1, the J gene TRBJ1-1, with 7 positions matching TRBD1. Germline V gene data show CDR1 as SQVTM and CDR2 as ANQGSEA. This CDR3 is built from 12 residues. Germline trimming cut 1 base from V and 10 bases from J; bases unmatched to any gene: 6. The CDR3 is CSVEGPGGRAFF. The CDR3, as DNA: TGCAGCGTTGAAGGGCCAGGGGGGAGAGCTTTCTTT.

The CDR3 loop reads CASSRASGYTEAFF. CDR3 in DNA: TGTGCCAGCAGCCGGGCCTCGGGATACACTGAAGCTTTCTTT. The rearrangement joins TRBV7-9 to TRBJ1-1; D unclear. Germline values: CDR1 SEHNR, CDR2 FQNEAQ (reference sequence). V shed 5 bases and J shed 3 bases, with 13 bases lying between them. This CDR3 region has 14 residues.

This clonotype was seen ten or more times. V gene TRBV29-1 combines with J gene TRBJ1-1; a weak D match, TRBD1 (5 bases). Trimming removed 5 bases from V and 4 bases from J, with 14 bases in between. This CDR3 region has 13 residues. CDR1 and CDR2 from the germline V gene are SQVTM and ANQGSEA. The CDR3 reads CSVRPWGGTEAFF. The CDR3 nucleotides are TGCAGCGTTCGACCCTGGGGCGGCACTGAAGCTTTCTTT.

This clonotype was counted only a few times. This chain links TRBV20-1 with TRBJ1-1; weak D call: TRBD1 (5 bases). Trimming removed 1 base from V and 1 base from J, with 10 bases in between. The CDR3 covers 14 residues. Germline V lookup: CDR1 DFQATT, CDR2 SNEGSKA (reference sequence). The CDR3 nucleotides are TGCAGTGCTAGAGGCGGACACGCGAACACTGAAGCTTTCTTT. Translated, it gives CSARGGHANTEAFF.

This clonotype showed up just a few times. The chain combines TRBV12-3 or TRBV12-4 with TRBJ1-3, with TRBD1 matching over 8 bases. V shed 6 bases, J shed 2 bases, and the junction held 3 bases outside the gene matches. This CDR3 contains 14 residues. The CDR3 region has the DNA TGTGCCAGCAGGACAGGGGTAACTGGAAACACCATATATTTT. Translating gives CASRTGVTGNTIYF.

This clonotype was recorded many times. CDR3 sequence: CASSPGELRQFF. CDR3 DNA: TGTGCCAGCAGCCCGGGGGAGTTGAGGCAGTTCTTC. V and J are TRBV28 and TRBJ2-1; possible D gene TRBD2, 6 bases. The CDR3 is 12 residues long. CDR1 is MDHEN, CDR2 SYDVKM, per germline. Between the trimmed V and J ends, which lost 6 bases and 12 bases, there was a span of 15 bases.

The chain employs TRBV2 and TRBJ2-5; TRBD2 might be the D (5 bases). V gave up 2 bases and J gave up 1 base, with 5 bases separating them. The germline gives CDR1 SNHLY, CDR2 FYNNEI. CDR3 length: 13 residues. The CDR3, as DNA: TGTGCCAGCAGTGAACTAGCCCAAGAGACCCAGTACTTC. Protein sequence: CASSELAQETQYF.

The V call is TRBV7-6, the J call TRBJ2-7; 14 bases agree with TRBD2. This CDR3 comprises 18 residues. V trimming: 0 bases; J trimming: 2 bases; junction bases outside the gene matches: 6. Germline V gene lookup returns CDR1 SGHVS and CDR2 FNYEAQ. In nucleotides, the CDR3 is TGTGCCAGCAGCTTAGCCGGGACTAGCGGGAGAGGGGCCTACGAGCAGTACTTC. Translated: CASSLAGTSGRGAYEQYF.

This clonotype came up a few times. The chain employs TRBV5-6 and TRBJ1-2; D possibly corresponds to TRBD1 (6 bases). Trimming removed 1 base from V and 7 bases from J, with 14 bases in between. There are 14 residues in the CDR3. The germline V gene encodes CDR1 SGHDT and CDR2 YYEEEE. CDR3 in DNA: TGTGCCAGCAGCTTGTACCAGGGGAGTGGTGGCTACACCTTC. It codes for CASSLYQGSGGYTF. Filled out from reference TRBV5-6 and TRBJ1-2, the complete variable domain reads DAGVTQSPTHLIKTRGQQVTLRCSPKSGHDTVSWYQQALGQGPQFIFQYYEEEERQRGNFPDRFSGHQFPNYSSELNVNALLLGDSALYLCASSLYQGSGGYTFGSGTRLTVV.

This clonotype was recorded at least ten times. The rearrangement uses TRBV10-3 and TRBJ1-1; no clear D. The CDR3 runs 14 residues. V gave up 4 bases and J gave up 3 bases, with 12 bases separating them. The germline V gene encodes CDR1 ENHRY and CDR2 SYGVKD. The CDR3 loop is CAISGSPGDTEAFF. The CDR3 DNA reads TGTGCCATCAGTGGATCGCCCGGGGACACTGAAGCTTTCTTT.

In regard to this clonotype: A read error may account for a junction end that differs from germline. The chain employs TRBV28 and TRBJ2-5, with 11 bases identical to TRBD2. The germline V gene has CDR1 MDHEN and CDR2 SYDVKM. The CDR3 totals 17 residues. Here the CDR3 DNA reads TGTGCCAGCAGTCCTATGAAACTAGCGGGGGAACAAGAGCCCCAGTACTTC. Amino acids: CASSPMKLAGEQEPQYF.

V usage is TRBV20-1 and J usage is TRBJ2-1; either TRBD1 or TRBD2 may fit D (5 bases each). Germline values: CDR1 DFQATT, CDR2 SNEGSKA (reference sequence). This CDR3 spans 16 amino acids. Trimming removed 5 bases from V and 3 bases from J, with 20 bases in between. CDR3 DNA: TGCAGTGCTCGTCCGTCGTCCGGGGCTAACTACAATGAGCAGTTCTTC. It translates to CSARPSSGANYNEQFF.

This clonotype was found many times. The gene calls are TRBV6-5 and TRBJ2-7; the match to TRBD2 covers 7 bases. From germline, CDR1 is MNHEY and CDR2 SVGAGI. This CDR3 spans 15 amino acids. V lost 3 bases to trimming and J lost 2 bases; unmatched junction nucleotides: 7. The CDR3 DNA reads as TGTGCCAGCAGTTATACAGGACTAGGTCCCTACGAGCAGTACTTC. It yields the protein CASSYTGLGPYEQYF.

This clonotype was counted a few times. This chain joins TRBV20-1 and TRBJ1-2, with 8 bases identical to TRBD1. Germline CDR1 reads DFQATT; CDR2 reads SNEGSKA (reference sequence). The CDR3 spans 14 residues. V shed 6 bases and J 9 bases; nucleotides not matched to a gene: 15. The CDR3: CSASHRTGIESYTF. In DNA form, the CDR3 reads TGCAGTGCCAGTCACAGGACAGGGATAGAGAGCTACACCTTC.

The chain recombines TRBV10-3 with TRBJ2-7; the match to TRBD1 covers 7 bases. The ends lost 5 bases at V and 2 bases at J; junction bases unmatched: 12. The CDR3 consists of 16 residues. CDR1 and CDR2 (germline): ENHRY, SYGVKD. The CDR3 loop is CAISMTITGQPYEQYF. CDR3 bases: TGTGCCATCAGTATGACAATCACGGGACAGCCCTACGAGCAGTACTTC.

Concerning this clonotype itself: Given the absence of the conserved phenylalanine or tryptophan at the CDR3 end, a read error is likely. This chain links TRBV7-2 with TRBJ2-1, with 10 nucleotides matching TRBD1. The CDR3 is 16 residues long. Germline-derived CDR1 and CDR2 are SGHTA and FQGNSA. V dropped 2 bases and J dropped 8; count of bases not matched to a gene: 9. The DNA for the CDR3 is TGTGCCAGCAGCTTACGGGGACAGGGGTACTTGGATGAGCAGTTCCTC. Protein product: CASSLRGQGYLDEQFL.

This clonotype was seen repeatedly, ten times or more. This chain uses TRBV12-3 or TRBV12-4 with TRBJ1-2, with 7 nucleotides matching TRBD1. CDR3 length: 13 amino acids. The V and J ends lost 11 bases and 4 bases, in that order; junction bases with no gene match: 10. The CDR3 loop reads CAVGGGVVYGYTF. Written as DNA, the CDR3 is TGTGCCGTAGGAGGGGGCGTCGTCTATGGCTACACCTTC.

V and J are TRBV30 and TRBJ2-1, with D uncertain. Germline V gene lookup returns CDR1 GTSNPN and CDR2 SVGIG (reference sequence). The CDR3 extends over 11 amino acids. The germline V and J ends were trimmed by 5 bases and 3 bases, with 5 bases remaining between them. The CDR3 sequence: CAWGYYNEQFF. As DNA, the CDR3 is TGTGCCTGGGGTTACTACAATGAGCAGTTCTTC.

This clonotype was observed at least ten times. Here the CDR3 reads CASSLTGATEAFF. The CDR3 region has the DNA TGTGCCAGCAGTTTGACCGGGGCCACTGAAGCTTTCTTT. V usage is TRBV6-2 or TRBV6-3 and J usage is TRBJ1-1; maybe TRBD1 (5 bases). CDR3 size: 13 residues. Germline lookup yields CDR1 MNHEY and CDR2 SVGEGT. V lost 4 bases and J 4 bases, leaving 10 bases between the germline ends.

The rearrangement joins TRBV24-1 to TRBJ2-5; the match to TRBD1 covers 7 bases. V lost 9 bases and J lost 4; bases outside the gene matches: 13. Germline CDR1 and CDR2: KGHDR and SFDVKD. This CDR3 comprises 15 residues. The CDR3 loop reads CATGLRQGTGETQYF. The CDR3 DNA is TGTGCCACCGGACTCAGACAGGGAACGGGAGAGACCCAGTACTTC.